This T cell receptor (beta chain) stems from a study of T cell clones after liver transplantation. As for the study in general: Three of the eight recipients were HCV-positive; the rest had non-autoimmune, non-viral transplant indications. Patients counted as tolerant after at least one year off all immunosuppression, enzymes not exceeding twice normal. General study results and limits: Graft donor-reactive T cells possibly entered the graft instead of undergoing deletion. Low donor cell numbers restricted donor-reactive repertoire measurement in a couple of subjects.

Clones were sequenced by immunoSEQ multiplex PCR, and TCRdb holds only the in-frame ones, with some missing. The table shows tens of thousands of clones, with less than 90% occurring only once. Of note for this clone: The target antigen is unknown.

This CDR3 region has 16 residues. Germline V lookup: CDR1 LNHDA, CDR2 SQIVND (reference sequence). The ends were cut back, 4 bases at V and 0 bases at J, with 13 bases in the middle. This clonotype was sampled from a human patient who received a liver transplant. Some T cells may arise from the graft donor. The chain uses TRBV19 and TRBJ1-5; D remains unclear. The sequencing used CD4+ T cells from blood, collected at the 22-month timepoint. The CDR3 region has the DNA TGTGCCAGTAGTAGCCGATGGAGAAATAGCAATCAGCCCCAGCATTTT. Protein sequence: CASSSRWRNSNQPQHF.